One T cell receptor (beta chain) is described in this entry. V was shortened by 8 bases and J by 5 bases, with 10 bases between the two germline ends. The CDR3 is 11 residues long. Per germline, CDR1 MNHEY and CDR2 SMNVEV (reference sequence). This sample is drawn from a study of T-cell reconstitution after alpha-beta-depleted transplantation in children. Library preparation (for TCRbeta) was performed with unique molecular identifiers. From the PCR reads, TCRdb called clonotypes with MiXCR, one entry per CDR3 protein. Of 450,000 to 500,000 distinct CDR3 sequences in the sample, around 13% were seen once.

The chain couples TRBV27 to TRBJ2-7; tentatively, D is TRBD1 (6 bases). The clonotype comes from a human donor who donated a stem cell graft to a child with combined immunodeficiency. This sample comprised PBMCs from the stem cell graft donor, obtained from the stem cell graft. The CDR3, as DNA: TGTGCCAGCCGCAGGGGCCACGAGCAGTACTTC. Translation gives CASRRGHEQYF.